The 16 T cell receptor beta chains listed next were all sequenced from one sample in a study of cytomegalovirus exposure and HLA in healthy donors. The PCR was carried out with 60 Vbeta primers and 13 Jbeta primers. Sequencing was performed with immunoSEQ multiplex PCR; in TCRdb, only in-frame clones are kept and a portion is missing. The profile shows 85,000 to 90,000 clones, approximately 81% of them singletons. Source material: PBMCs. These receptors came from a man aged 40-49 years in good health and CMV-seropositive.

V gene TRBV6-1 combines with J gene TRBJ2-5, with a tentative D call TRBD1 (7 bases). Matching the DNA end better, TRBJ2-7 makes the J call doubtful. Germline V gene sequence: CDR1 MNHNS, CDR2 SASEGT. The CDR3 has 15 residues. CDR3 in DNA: TGTGCCAGCAGTAGCCAGGGGGGAAGCTCCTACGAGCAGTACTTC. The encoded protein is CASSSQGGSSYEQYF.

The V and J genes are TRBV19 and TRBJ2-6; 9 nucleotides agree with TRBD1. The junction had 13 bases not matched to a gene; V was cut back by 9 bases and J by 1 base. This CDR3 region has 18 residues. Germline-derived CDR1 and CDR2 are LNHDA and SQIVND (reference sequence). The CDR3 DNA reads TGTGCCAGCGACCACGGGACAGGGTTTTCATCTGGGGCCAACGTCCTGACTTTC. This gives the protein CASDHGTGFSSGANVLTF.

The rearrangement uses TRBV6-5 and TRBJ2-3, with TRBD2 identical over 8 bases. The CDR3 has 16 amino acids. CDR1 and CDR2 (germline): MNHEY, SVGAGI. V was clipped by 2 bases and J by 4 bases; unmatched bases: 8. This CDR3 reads CASSYGSGAFPDTQYF. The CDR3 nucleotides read TGTGCCAGCAGTTACGGTAGCGGGGCATTCCCAGATACGCAGTATTTT.

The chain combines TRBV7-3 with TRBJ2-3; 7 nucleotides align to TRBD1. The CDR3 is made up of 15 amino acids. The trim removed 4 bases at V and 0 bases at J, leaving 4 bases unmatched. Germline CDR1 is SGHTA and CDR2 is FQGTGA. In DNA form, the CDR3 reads TGTGCCAGCAGCTGGACAGGCATAAGCACAGATACGCAGTATTTT. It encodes CASSWTGISTDTQYF. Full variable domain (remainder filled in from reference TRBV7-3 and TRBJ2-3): GAGVSQTPSNKVTEKGKYVELRCDPISGHTALYWYRQSLGQGPEFLIYFQGTGAADDSGLPNDRFFAVRPEGSVSTLKIQRTERGDSAVYLCASSWTGISTDTQYFGPGTRLTVL.

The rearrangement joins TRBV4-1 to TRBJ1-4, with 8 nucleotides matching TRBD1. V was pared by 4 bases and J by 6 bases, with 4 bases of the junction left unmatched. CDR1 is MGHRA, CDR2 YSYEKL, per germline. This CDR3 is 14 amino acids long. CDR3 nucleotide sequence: TGCGCCAGCAGCCCGGACAGGGTTGATGAAAAACTGTTTTTT. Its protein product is CASSPDRVDEKLFF.

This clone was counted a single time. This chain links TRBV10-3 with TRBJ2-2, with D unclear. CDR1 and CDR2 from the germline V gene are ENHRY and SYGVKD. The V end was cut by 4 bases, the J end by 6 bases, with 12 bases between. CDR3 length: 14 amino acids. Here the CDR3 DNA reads TGTGCCATCAGTGTCAGTCTGTTCTCCGGGGAGCTGTTTTTT. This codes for CAISVSLFSGELFF.

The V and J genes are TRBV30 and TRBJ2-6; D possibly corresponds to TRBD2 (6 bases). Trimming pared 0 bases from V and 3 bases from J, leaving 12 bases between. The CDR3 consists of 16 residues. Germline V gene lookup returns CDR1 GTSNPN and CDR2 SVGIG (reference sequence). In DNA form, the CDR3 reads TGTGCCTGGAGTGTAATATCGGGGGTTGGGGCCAACGTCCTGACTTTC. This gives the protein CAWSVISGVGANVLTF.

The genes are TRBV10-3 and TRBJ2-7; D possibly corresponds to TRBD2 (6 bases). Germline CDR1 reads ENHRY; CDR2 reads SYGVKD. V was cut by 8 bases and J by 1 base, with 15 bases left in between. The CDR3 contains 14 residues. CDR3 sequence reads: CAIAYGGDSYEQYF. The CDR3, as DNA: TGTGCCATCGCGTACGGAGGGGATTCCTACGAGCAGTACTTC.

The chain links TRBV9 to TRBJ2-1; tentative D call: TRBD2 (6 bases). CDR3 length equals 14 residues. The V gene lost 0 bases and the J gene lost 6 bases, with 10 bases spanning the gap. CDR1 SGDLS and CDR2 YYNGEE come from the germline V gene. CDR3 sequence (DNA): TGTGCCAGCAGCGTAGAACTAGCATTCAATGAGCAGTTCTTC. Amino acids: CASSVELAFNEQFF.

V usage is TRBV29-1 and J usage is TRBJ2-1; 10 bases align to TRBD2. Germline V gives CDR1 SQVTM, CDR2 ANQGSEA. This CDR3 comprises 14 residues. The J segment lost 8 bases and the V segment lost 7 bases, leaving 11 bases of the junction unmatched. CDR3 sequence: CSGAFSGGADEQFF. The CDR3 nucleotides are TGCAGCGGGGCGTTCAGCGGGGGGGCAGATGAGCAGTTCTTC.

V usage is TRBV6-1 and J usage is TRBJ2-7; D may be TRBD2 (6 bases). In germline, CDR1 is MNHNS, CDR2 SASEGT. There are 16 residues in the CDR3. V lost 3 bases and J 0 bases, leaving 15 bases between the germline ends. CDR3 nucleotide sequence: TGTGCCAGCAGTGATCAAGGGACTTCCTACTCCTACGAGCAGTACTTC. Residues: CASSDQGTSYSYEQYF.

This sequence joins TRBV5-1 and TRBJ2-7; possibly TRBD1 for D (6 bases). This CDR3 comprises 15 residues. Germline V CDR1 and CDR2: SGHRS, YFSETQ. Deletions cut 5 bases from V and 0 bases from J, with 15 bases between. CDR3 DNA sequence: TGCGCCAGCAGTCCTACCGGGACATCCTCCTACGAGCAGTACTTC. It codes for CASSPTGTSSYEQYF.

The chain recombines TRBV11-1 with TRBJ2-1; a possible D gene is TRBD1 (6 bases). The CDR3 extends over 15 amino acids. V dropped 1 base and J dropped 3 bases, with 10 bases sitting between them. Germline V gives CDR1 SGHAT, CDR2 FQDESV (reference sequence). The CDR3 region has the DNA TGTGCCAGCAGCTTAGGACAGGTTAACTACAATGAGCAGTTCTTC. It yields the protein CASSLGQVNYNEQFF. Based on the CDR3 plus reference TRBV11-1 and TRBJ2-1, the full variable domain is EAEVAQSPRYKITEKSQAVAFWCDPISGHATLYWYRQILGQGPELLVQFQDESVVDDSQLPKDRFSAERLKGVDSTLKIQPAELGDSAMYLCASSLGQVNYNEQFFGPGTRLTVL.

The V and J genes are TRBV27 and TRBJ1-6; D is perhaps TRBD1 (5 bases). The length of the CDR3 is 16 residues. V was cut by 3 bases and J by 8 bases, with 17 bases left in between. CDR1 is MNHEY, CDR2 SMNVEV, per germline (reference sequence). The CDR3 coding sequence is TGTGCCAGCAGTTTTGGAGCGGGACCGCCCTATTCACCCCTCCACTTT. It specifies CASSFGAGPPYSPLHF.

CDR3 nucleotides: TGCGCCAGCAGCTTGGCGGTGGGAGAGGGCACAGATACGCAGTATTTT. This translates into CASSLAVGEGTDTQYF. The gene calls are TRBV5-1 and TRBJ2-3, with a weak D call TRBD2 (5 bases). This CDR3 is built from 16 residues. Trimming took 0 bases from V and 1 from J, leaving 12 bases between them. Germline CDR1 SGHRS, CDR2 YFSETQ.

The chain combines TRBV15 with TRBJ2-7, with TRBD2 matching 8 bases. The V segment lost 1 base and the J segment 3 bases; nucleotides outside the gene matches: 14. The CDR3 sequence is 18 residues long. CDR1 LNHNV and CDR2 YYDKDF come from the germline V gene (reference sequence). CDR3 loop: CATSRAPLRGRGVYEQYF. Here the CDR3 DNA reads TGTGCCACCAGCAGAGCCCCCCTCCGAGGGCGGGGGGTCTACGAGCAGTACTTC.